The next 25 T cell receptor beta chains were all read from a single sample in a study of Graves' ophthalmopathy and Graves' hyperthyroidism. Beta-chain TCR CDR3 regions were amplified from RNA transcripts. First-round RT-PCR relied on HTBI primers, and a second-round multiplex PCR came next. TCRdb processed the multiplex PCR reads anew with MiXCR; each CDR3 protein has one entry. The sample lists about 210,000 distinct CDR3 sequences, approximately 29% occurring once. The specimen sequenced was peripheral blood. The source of these receptors is a man aged 50-59 years with Graves' ophthalmopathy.

This clonotype has at least ten counts. This chain links TRBV19 with TRBJ1-1; D ambiguous. The CDR3 has 15 residues. V lost 1 base to trimming and J lost 4 bases, with 13 bases between them. Germline loops: CDR1 LNHDA, CDR2 SQIVND (reference sequence). CDR3 coding DNA: TGTGCCAGTAGTATAGGGACGCGGACGGGCACTGAAGCTTTCTTT. It encodes CASSIGTRTGTEAFF.

This clonotype was recorded at least ten times. The chain joins TRBV15 to TRBJ2-7, with TRBD1 matching over 8 bases. The germline CDR1 and CDR2 sequences are LNHNV and YYDKDF (reference sequence). The J segment lost 5 bases and the V segment lost 3 bases, leaving 6 bases of the junction unmatched. This CDR3 contains 14 residues. CDR3 sequence: CATSRGDRGHEQYF. As DNA, the CDR3 is TGTGCCACCAGCAGGGGTGACAGGGGCCACGAGCAGTACTTC.

This clonotype has a count of ten or more. The chain employs TRBV20-1 and TRBJ1-5; the D gene is possibly TRBD1 (6 bases). In germline, CDR1 is DFQATT, CDR2 SNEGSKA (reference sequence). Trimming pared 6 bases from V and 1 base from J, leaving 10 bases between. This CDR3 comprises 13 residues. CDR3 DNA sequence: TGCAGTGCGACGGACAGAAGCAATCAGCCCCAGCATTTT. Translating gives CSATDRSNQPQHF.

This clonotype was observed at least ten times. The chain combines TRBV3-1 with TRBJ2-2, with 10 bases that match TRBD1. The length of the CDR3 is 17 residues. Unmatched junction bases numbered 12, after V lost 4 bases and J lost 7 bases. Germline V gives CDR1 LGHDT, CDR2 YNNKEL (reference sequence). As DNA, the CDR3 is TGTGCCAGCAGCCCGGAACCGGGACAGGGGACCAACGGGGAGCTGTTTTTT. It translates to CASSPEPGQGTNGELFF.

This clonotype was detected ten times or more. V and J are TRBV6-5 and TRBJ1-5; D perhaps matches TRBD1 (6 bases). Germline V gene sequence: CDR1 MNHEY, CDR2 SVGAGI. The V end lost 0 bases, the J end lost 0 bases, and 15 bases lay between the germline ends. The CDR3 spans 18 residues. The CDR3 sequence: CASSYSRGGPRSNQPQHF. Here the CDR3 DNA reads TGTGCCAGCAGTTACTCGAGGGGGGGGCCCCGTAGCAATCAGCCCCAGCATTTT.

This clonotype was seen many times. The V and J genes are TRBV29-1 and TRBJ2-7; D is possibly TRBD1 or TRBD2 (6 bases each). CDR1 and CDR2 from the germline V gene are SQVTM and ANQGSEA. V lost 7 bases and J lost 3, with 16 bases in between. The CDR3 covers 13 residues. This CDR3 is CSGSMGGGYEQYF. The DNA of the CDR3 is TGCAGCGGAAGCATGGGGGGCGGCTACGAGCAGTACTTC.

This clonotype was detected many times. The V and J genes are TRBV12-3 or TRBV12-4 and TRBJ1-1, with TRBD1 matching 7 bases. The CDR3 is 14 residues long. With V trimmed by 6 bases and J by 5 bases, 9 bases remained unmatched. The CDR3, as DNA: TGTGCCAGCAGGCCACAGGGGCTGAGGACTGAAGCTTTCTTT. Amino acids: CASRPQGLRTEAFF.

This clonotype was seen repeatedly, ten times or more. This chain connects TRBV27 to TRBJ2-7, with D possibly TRBD1 on 6 matching bases. This CDR3 comprises 14 residues. V was pared by 6 bases and J by 4 bases, with 16 bases between. Germline-derived CDR1 and CDR2 are MNHEY and SMNVEV (reference sequence). The CDR3 loop is CASSSVGQGYEQYF. For the CDR3, the DNA is TGTGCCAGCAGCTCTGTCGGGCAGGGGTACGAGCAGTACTTC.

This clonotype was seen more than once but under ten times. The chain carries TRBV28 and TRBJ1-1; D ambiguous. The V gene's germline CDR1 is MDHEN and CDR2 SYDVKM. CDR3 length: 14 amino acids. V was pared by 2 bases and J by 4 bases, with 11 bases between. CDR3 loop: CASSLARLGTEAFF. CDR3 DNA sequence: TGTGCCAGCAGTTTAGCCAGGCTTGGCACTGAAGCTTTCTTT. Full variable domain (remainder filled in from reference TRBV28 and TRBJ1-1): DVKVTQSSRYLVKRTGEKVFLECVQDMDHENMFWYRQDPGLGLRLIYFSYDVKMKEKGDIPEGYSVSREKKERFSLILESASTNQTSMYLCASSLARLGTEAFFGQGTRLTVV.

This clonotype was observed at least ten times. CDR3 residues: CASSLSTGSDRLETEAFF. Here the CDR3 DNA reads TGTGCCAGCAGTTTATCGACGGGGAGCGACAGGTTGGAAACTGAAGCTTTCTTT. V and J are TRBV27 and TRBJ1-1, with D possibly matching TRBD1 (6 bases). Looked up from germline, CDR1 is MNHEY and CDR2 is SMNVEV (reference sequence). V lost 0 bases and J lost 5, with 22 bases in between. The CDR3 consists of 18 residues.

V gene TRBV11-3 combines with J gene TRBJ1-1, with 8 bases fitting TRBD1. V gave up 7 bases and J gave up 0 bases; unmatched junction bases: 7. The CDR3 totals 15 residues. CDR1 and CDR2 from the germline V gene are SGHNT and YENEEA. The CDR3 DNA reads as TGTGCCAGCAAGACAGGGGTTGGGATGAACACTGAAGCTTTCTTT. Protein product: CASKTGVGMNTEAFF.

The table lists this clonotype with many counts. J is TRBJ2-7 and V is TRBV7-2; D perhaps matches TRBD2 (5 bases). Germline CDR1 reads SGHTA; CDR2 reads FQGNSA. The CDR3 loop spans 16 amino acids. The V end lost 5 bases, the J end lost 2 bases, and 19 bases lay between the germline ends. For the CDR3, the DNA is TGTGCCAGCAGCCCCTCCAGCGGCCCGGTGACCTACGAGCAGTACTTC. It encodes CASSPSSGPVTYEQYF.

This rearrangement joins TRBV11-2 to TRBJ2-3; 12 nucleotides align to TRBD2. V shed 2 bases, J shed 0 bases, and the junction held 0 bases outside the gene matches. This CDR3 has 16 amino acids. CDR1 and CDR2 (germline): SGHAT, FQNNGV. CDR3 in DNA: TGTGCCAGCAGCTTACTAGCGGGGGGGAGCACAGATACGCAGTATTTT. Translating it yields CASSLLAGGSTDTQYF.

This clonotype was seen ten or more times. The rearrangement links TRBV29-1 to TRBJ1-1, with D possibly matching TRBD1 (5 bases). Trimming removed 4 bases from V and 8 bases from J, with 11 bases in between. The V gene's germline CDR1 is SQVTM and CDR2 ANQGSEA. This CDR3 comprises 11 residues. The CDR3 loop reads CSVVGEWEAFF. As DNA, the CDR3 is TGCAGCGTTGTGGGGGAGTGGGAAGCTTTCTTT.

The chain uses TRBV12-3 or TRBV12-4 and TRBJ1-2; tentatively, D is TRBD1 (6 bases). This CDR3 region has 14 residues. V was cut by 8 bases and J by 3 bases, with 16 bases left in between. CDR3 in amino acids: CASRFKGGDYGYTF. CDR3 DNA: TGTGCCAGCCGGTTTAAAGGGGGGGACTATGGCTACACCTTC.

This clonotype was detected ten times or more. The chain combines TRBV5-1 with TRBJ2-7; TRBD1 aligns across 7 bases. Germline assignment: CDR1 SGHRS and CDR2 YFSETQ. The CDR3 has 18 amino acids. The J segment lost 2 bases and the V segment lost 8 bases, leaving 22 bases of the junction unmatched. The CDR3 bases are TGCGCCAGTTACGCCGGGACAGACTATTTTACTCGACCCTACGAGCAGTACTTC. Translated: CASYAGTDYFTRPYEQYF.

This clonotype has ten or more counts. The chain has TRBV6-5 and TRBJ2-3; tentative D call: TRBD2 (5 bases). The CDR3 has 14 residues. Per germline, CDR1 MNHEY and CDR2 SVGAGI. V was trimmed by 2 bases and J by 4 bases, leaving 10 bases between them. The CDR3 here is CASSYGLASDTQYF. The CDR3 nucleotides read TGTGCCAGCAGTTACGGGCTAGCCTCAGATACGCAGTATTTT.

This clonotype appeared many times. V and J are TRBV4-3 and TRBJ1-6; tentatively, D is TRBD1 (6 bases). V dropped 4 bases and J dropped 6 bases, with 13 bases sitting between them. Germline V gene data show CDR1 as LGHNA and CDR2 as YSLEER. CDR3 length equals 15 residues. The CDR3 loop is CASSLNREGNSPLHF. CDR3 nucleotide sequence: TGCGCCAGCAGCCTCAACAGGGAGGGTAATTCACCCCTCCACTTT.

This clonotype has ten or more counts. In DNA form, the CDR3 reads TGTGCCAGTATGGTGACAGCGACTTTCTATGGCTACACCTTC. Translating it yields CASMVTATFYGYTF. The rearrangement links TRBV19 to TRBJ1-2; D may be TRBD1 (5 bases). Per the germline V gene, CDR1 is LNHDA and CDR2 is SQIVND (reference sequence). The ends were cut back, 7 bases at V and 4 bases at J, with 16 bases in the middle. The CDR3 is 14 residues long.

This clonotype was counted at least ten times. This sequence joins TRBV27 and TRBJ1-2; TRBD1 matches at 7 bases. This CDR3 comprises 17 residues. V lost 3 bases to trimming and J lost 4 bases; unmatched junction nucleotides: 14. The germline V gene encodes CDR1 MNHEY and CDR2 SMNVEV (reference sequence). The CDR3 nucleotides read TGTGCCAGCAGTTTTTTAATGGGTAGGGGGCGCTTCTATGGCTACACCTTC. It translates to CASSFLMGRGRFYGYTF.

There are a few counts of this clonotype. The V gene is TRBV30, the J gene TRBJ1-1, with no clear D. This CDR3 is 11 amino acids long. Trimming left V 5 bases short and J 9 bases short, with 13 bases between. Germline assignment: CDR1 GTSNPN and CDR2 SVGIG (reference sequence). CDR3 in amino acids: CAWAVGKQAFF. CDR3 DNA sequence: TGTGCCTGGGCCGTAGGCAAGCAAGCTTTCTTT. Drawing the rest from reference TRBV30 and TRBJ1-1, the complete variable domain is SQTIHQWPATLVQPVGSPLSLECTVEGTSNPNLYWYRQAAGRGLQLLFYSVGIGQISSEVPQNLSASRPQDRQFILSSKKLLLSDSGFYLCAWAVGKQAFFGQGTRLTVV.

The sample holds many counts of this clonotype. The chain recombines TRBV12-3 or TRBV12-4 with TRBJ2-7; 10 bases line up with TRBD2. This CDR3 spans 18 amino acids. The V gene end was trimmed by 5 bases and the J gene end by 2 bases; junction bases not matched to a gene: 15. The CDR3 protein is CASSEGAGGFGRAYEQYF. For the CDR3, the DNA is TGTGCCAGCAGTGAGGGAGCGGGAGGGTTTGGGCGAGCCTACGAGCAGTACTTC.

There are many counts of this clonotype. A much larger clone sits a single nucleotide away, making a read error possible. V usage is TRBV29-1 and J usage is TRBJ2-5; a possible D gene is TRBD2 (6 bases). The CDR3 consists of 15 residues. Looked up from germline, CDR1 is SQVTM and CDR2 is ANQGSEA. V was cut by 7 bases and J by 0 bases, with 18 bases left in between. The CDR3 DNA reads TGCAGCGGGGGGACCGGGGGACTGTACCAAGAGACCCAGTACTTC. Its protein product is CSGGTGGLYQETQYF.

This clonotype has ten or more counts. This likely comes from a read error, as the CDR3 has no conserved phenylalanine or tryptophan at its end. Because the CDR3's place on the DNA is in doubt, the DNA is left out and the CDR3 is given as listed by TCRdb. The V and J genes are TRBV6-6 and TRBJ2-5. Germline V gives CDR1 MNHNY, CDR2 SVGAGI (reference sequence). The CDR3 is 9 amino acids in total, end residues counted. The CDR3 loop reads CASSYSTDP.

This clonotype was seen repeatedly, ten times or more. Written as DNA, the CDR3 is TGTGCCAGCGGGCCCCGACTAGCGGGAGTCAACGAGCAGTACTTC. Translating it yields CASGPRLAGVNEQYF. The chain carries TRBV3-1 and TRBJ2-7; 12 bases are a match to TRBD2. The CDR3 has 15 amino acids. The V gene's germline CDR1 is LGHDT and CDR2 YNNKEL (reference sequence). With 8 bases clipped from V and 5 bases from J, the junction kept 10 bases outside the gene matches.